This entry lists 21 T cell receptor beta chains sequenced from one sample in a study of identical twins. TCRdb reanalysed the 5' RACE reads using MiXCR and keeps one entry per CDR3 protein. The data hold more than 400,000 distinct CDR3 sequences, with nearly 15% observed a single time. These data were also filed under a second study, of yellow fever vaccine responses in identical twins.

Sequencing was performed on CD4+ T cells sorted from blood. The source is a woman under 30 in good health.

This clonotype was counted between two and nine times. The CDR3 reads CSVATRTAGELFF. The CDR3 DNA is TGCAGCGTCGCAACTAGGACCGCCGGGGAGCTGTTTTTT. This chain connects TRBV29-1 to TRBJ2-2; TRBD2 might be the D (5 bases). This CDR3 has 13 residues. Germline CDR1 SQVTM, CDR2 ANQGSEA. Trimming took 6 bases from V and 6 from J, leaving 14 bases between them.

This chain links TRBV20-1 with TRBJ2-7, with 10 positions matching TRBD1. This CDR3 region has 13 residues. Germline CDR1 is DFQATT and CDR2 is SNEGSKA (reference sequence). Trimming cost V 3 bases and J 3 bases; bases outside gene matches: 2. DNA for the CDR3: TGCAGTGCTAGTAGGACAGGGGGCTACGAGCAGTACTTC. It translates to CSASRTGGYEQYF.

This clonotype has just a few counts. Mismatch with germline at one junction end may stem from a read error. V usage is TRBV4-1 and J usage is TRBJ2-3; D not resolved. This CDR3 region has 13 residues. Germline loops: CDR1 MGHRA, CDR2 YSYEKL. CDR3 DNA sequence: TGCGCCAGCAACCAAATGGGCACAGATACGCAGTATTTT. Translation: CASNQMGTDTQYF.

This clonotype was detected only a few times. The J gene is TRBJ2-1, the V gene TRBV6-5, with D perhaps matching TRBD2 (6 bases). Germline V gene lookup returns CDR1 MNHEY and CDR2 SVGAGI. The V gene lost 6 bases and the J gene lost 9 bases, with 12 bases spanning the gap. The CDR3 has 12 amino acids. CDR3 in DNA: TGTGCCAGCAGCAGACTAGTAGGTGAGCAGTTCTTC. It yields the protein CASSRLVGEQFF.

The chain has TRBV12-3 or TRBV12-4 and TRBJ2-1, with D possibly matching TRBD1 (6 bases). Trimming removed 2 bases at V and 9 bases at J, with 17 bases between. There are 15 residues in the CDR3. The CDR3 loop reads CASSLPPQGWGEQFF. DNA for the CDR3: TGTGCCAGCAGTTTACCCCCACAGGGTTGGGGTGAGCAGTTCTTC.

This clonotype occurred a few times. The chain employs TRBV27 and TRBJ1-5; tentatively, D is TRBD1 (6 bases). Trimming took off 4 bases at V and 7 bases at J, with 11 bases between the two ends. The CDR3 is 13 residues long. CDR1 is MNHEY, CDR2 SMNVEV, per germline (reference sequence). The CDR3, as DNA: TGTGCCAGCAGTTACAGGGTCGAACAGCCCCAGCATTTT. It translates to CASSYRVEQPQHF.

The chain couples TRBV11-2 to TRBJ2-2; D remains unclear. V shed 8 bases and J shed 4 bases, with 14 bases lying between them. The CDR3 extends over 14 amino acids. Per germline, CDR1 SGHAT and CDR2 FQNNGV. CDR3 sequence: CASAIGVPTGELFF. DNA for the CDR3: TGTGCCAGCGCGATTGGAGTCCCCACCGGGGAGCTGTTTTTT. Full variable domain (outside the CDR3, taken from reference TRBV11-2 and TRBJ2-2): EAGVAQSPRYKIIEKRQSVAFWCNPISGHATLYWYQQILGQGPKLLIQFQNNGVVDDSQLPKDRFSAERLKGVDSTLKIQPAKLEDSAVYLCASAIGVPTGELFFGEGSRLTVL.

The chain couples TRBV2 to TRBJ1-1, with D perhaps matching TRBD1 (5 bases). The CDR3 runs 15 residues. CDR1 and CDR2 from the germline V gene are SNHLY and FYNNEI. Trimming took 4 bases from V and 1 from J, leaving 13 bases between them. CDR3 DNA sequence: TGTGCCAGCAGTGTCGAGGGTGGGGCGAACACTGAAGCTTTCTTT. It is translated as CASSVEGGANTEAFF.

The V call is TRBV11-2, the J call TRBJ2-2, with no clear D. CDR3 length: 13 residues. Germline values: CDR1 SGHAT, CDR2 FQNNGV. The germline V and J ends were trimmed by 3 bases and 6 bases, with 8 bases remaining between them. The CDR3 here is CASSLTRPGELFF. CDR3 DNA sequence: TGTGCCAGCAGCTTGACTCGGCCCGGGGAGCTGTTTTTT.

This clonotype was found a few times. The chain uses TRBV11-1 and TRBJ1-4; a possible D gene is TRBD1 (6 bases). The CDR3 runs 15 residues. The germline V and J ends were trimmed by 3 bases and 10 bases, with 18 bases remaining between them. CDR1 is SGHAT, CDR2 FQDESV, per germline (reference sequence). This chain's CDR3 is CASSFGGQSSGKLFF. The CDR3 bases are TGTGCCAGCAGCTTTGGGGGACAATCGAGCGGAAAACTGTTTTTT.

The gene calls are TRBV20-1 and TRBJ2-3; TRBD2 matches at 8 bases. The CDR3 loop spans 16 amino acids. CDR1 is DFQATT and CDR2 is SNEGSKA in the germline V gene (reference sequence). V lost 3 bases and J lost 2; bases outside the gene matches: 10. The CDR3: CSARILAGYLTDTQYF. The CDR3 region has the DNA TGCAGTGCTAGGATTCTAGCGGGTTATCTCACAGATACGCAGTATTTT.

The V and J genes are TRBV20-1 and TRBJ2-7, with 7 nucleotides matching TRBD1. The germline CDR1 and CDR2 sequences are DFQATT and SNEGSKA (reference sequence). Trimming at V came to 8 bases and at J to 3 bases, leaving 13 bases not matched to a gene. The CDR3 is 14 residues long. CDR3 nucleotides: TGCAGTTCGTTTGTTCCGGGACAGTTCTACGAGCAGTACGTC. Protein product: CSSFVPGQFYEQYV.

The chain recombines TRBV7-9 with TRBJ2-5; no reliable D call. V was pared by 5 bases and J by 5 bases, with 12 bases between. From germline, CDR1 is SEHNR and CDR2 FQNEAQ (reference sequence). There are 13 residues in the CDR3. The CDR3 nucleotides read TGTGCCAGCAGCCCTCTCCAGCCGGAGACCCAGTACTTC. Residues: CASSPLQPETQYF.

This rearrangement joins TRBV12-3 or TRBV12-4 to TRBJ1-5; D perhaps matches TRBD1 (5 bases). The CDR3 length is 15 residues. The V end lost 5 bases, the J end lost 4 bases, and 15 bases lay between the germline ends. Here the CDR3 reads CASSGGWADNQPQHF. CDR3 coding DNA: TGTGCCAGCAGTGGGGGGTGGGCAGATAATCAGCCCCAGCATTTT.

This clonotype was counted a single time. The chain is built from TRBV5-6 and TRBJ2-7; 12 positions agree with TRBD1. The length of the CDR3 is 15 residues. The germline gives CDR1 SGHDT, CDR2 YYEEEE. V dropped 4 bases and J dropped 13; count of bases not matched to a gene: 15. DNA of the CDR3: TGTGCCAGCAGCGTGTCCGGGACAGGGGGCGCGATGGGATACGTC. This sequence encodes CASSVSGTGGAMGYV.

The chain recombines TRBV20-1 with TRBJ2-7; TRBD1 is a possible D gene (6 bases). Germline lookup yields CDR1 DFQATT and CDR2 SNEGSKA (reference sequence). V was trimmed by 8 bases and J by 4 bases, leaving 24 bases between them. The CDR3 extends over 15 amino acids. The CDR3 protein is CSPLGPGQGSYEQYF. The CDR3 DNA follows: TGCAGTCCCCTCGGGCCAGGGCAGGGGTCGTACGAGCAGTACTTC.

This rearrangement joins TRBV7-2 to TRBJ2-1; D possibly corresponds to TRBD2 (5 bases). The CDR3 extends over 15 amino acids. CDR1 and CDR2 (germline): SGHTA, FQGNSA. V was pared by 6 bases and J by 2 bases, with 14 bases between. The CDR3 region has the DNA TGTGCCAGCAGTCCGGCCGGGATTACCTACAATGAGCAGTTCTTC. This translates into CASSPAGITYNEQFF.

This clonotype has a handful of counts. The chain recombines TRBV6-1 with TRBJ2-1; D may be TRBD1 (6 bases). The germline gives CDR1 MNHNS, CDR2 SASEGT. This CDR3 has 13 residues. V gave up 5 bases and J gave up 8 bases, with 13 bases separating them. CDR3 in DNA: TGTGCCAGCAGTACCGGGACAAAGTATGAGCAGTTCTTC. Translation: CASSTGTKYEQFF.

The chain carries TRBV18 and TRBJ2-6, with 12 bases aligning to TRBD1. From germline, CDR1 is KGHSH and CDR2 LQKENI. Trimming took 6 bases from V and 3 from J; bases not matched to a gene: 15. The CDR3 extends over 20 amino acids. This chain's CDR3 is CASSNRIAGTGGVGANVLTF. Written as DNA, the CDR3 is TGTGCCAGCTCCAATAGAATCGCCGGGACAGGGGGCGTTGGGGCCAACGTCCTGACTTTC.

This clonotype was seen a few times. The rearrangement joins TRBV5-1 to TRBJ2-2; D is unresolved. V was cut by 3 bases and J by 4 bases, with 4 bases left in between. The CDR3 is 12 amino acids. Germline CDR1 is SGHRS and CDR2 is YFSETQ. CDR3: CASSWGTGELFF. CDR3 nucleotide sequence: TGCGCCAGCAGCTGGGGCACCGGGGAGCTGTTTTTT.

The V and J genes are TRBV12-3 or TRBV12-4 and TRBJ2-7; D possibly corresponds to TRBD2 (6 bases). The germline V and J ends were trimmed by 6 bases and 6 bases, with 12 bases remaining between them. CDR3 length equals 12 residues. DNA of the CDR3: TGTGCCAGCAGCAAGACTAGACTCGAGCAGTACGTC. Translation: CASSKTRLEQYV.